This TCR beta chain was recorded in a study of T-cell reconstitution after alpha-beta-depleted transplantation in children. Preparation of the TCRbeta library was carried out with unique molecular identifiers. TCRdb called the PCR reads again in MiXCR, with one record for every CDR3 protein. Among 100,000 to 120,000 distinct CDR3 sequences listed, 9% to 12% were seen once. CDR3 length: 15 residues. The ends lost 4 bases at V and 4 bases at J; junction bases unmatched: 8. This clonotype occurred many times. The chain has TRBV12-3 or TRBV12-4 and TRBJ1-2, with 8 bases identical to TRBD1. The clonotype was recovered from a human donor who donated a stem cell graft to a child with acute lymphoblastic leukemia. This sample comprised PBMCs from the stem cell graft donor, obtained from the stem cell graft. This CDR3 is CASSSNHRGVYGYTF. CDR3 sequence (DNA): TGTGCCAGCAGTTCGAACCACAGGGGGGTCTATGGCTACACCTTC.